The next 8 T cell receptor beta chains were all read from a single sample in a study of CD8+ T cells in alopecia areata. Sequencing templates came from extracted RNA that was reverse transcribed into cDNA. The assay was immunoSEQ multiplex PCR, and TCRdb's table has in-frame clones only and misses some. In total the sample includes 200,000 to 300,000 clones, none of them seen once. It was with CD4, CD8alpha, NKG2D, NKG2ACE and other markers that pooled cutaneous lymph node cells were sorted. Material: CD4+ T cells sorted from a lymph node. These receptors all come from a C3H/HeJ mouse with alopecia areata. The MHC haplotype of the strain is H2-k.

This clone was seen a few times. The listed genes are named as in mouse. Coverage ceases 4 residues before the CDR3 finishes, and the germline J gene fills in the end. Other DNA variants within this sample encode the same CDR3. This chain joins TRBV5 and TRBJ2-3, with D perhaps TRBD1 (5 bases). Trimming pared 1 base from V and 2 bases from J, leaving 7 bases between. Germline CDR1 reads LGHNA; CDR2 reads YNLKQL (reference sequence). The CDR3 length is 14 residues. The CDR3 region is CASSQGTFAETLYF. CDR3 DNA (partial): TGTGCCAGCAGCCAAGGGACATTTGCAGAA.

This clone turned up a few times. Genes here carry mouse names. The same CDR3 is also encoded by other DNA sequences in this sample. The chain's CDR3 is CASSGTSQNTLYF. The DNA read from the CDR3 is TGTGCCAGCAGTGGGACTAGTCAAAAC. The V and J genes are TRBV13-1 and TRBJ2-4; tentative D call: TRBD2 (5 bases). Coverage ceases 4 residues before the CDR3 finishes, and the germline J gene fills in the end. Per germline, CDR1 NSHNY and CDR2 SYGAGN. V lost 3 bases to trimming and J lost 0 bases, with 5 bases between them. The CDR3 runs to 13 residues.

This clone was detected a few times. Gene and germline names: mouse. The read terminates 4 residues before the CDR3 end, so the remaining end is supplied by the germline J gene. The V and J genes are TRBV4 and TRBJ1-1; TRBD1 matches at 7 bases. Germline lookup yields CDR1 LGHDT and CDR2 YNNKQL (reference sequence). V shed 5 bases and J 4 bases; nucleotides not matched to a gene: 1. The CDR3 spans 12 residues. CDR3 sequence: CASSAGGTEVFF. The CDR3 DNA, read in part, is TGTGCCAGCAGCGCAGGGGGCACA.

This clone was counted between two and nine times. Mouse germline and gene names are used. This CDR3 is CASGTGGADSPLYF. The CDR3 DNA, read in part, is TGTGCCAGCGGGACAGGGGGCGCTGATTCGCCC. The V and J genes are TRBV13-1 and TRBJ1-6; the match to TRBD1 covers 12 bases. Read sequence stops 3 residues before the CDR3 end, and the germline J gene provides the missing end. TRBJ1-6 carries the ORF label, with uncertain function. J gave up 8 bases and V 7 bases, and 4 bases lay outside the gene matches. The CDR3 has 14 amino acids. Germline V lookup: CDR1 NSHNY, CDR2 SYGAGN.

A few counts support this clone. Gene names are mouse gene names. The sequenced CDR3 bases are TGTGCCTGGGTCGCCGACTATAACTATGCT. Encoded protein: CAWVADYNYA. The CDR3, in full, reads CAWVADYNYAEQFF. The V and J genes are TRBV31 and TRBJ2-1; D remains ambiguous. The DNA ends 4 residues before the CDR3 does, and the rest of the CDR3 is filled in from the germline J gene. The CDR3 spans 14 residues. CDR1 and CDR2 (germline): GKSSPN, SITVG. Trimming took 5 bases from V and 0 from J, leaving 11 bases between them.

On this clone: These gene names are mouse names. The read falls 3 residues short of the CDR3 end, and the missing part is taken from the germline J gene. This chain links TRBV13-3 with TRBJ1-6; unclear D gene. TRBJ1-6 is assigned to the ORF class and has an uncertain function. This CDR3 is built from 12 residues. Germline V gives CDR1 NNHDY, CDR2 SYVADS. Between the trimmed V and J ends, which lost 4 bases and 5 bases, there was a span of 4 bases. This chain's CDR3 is CASSTDNSPLYF. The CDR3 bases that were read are TGTGCCAGCAGTACAGATAATTCGCCC.

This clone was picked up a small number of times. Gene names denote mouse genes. CDR3 region: CAWSSRTYANSDYTF. The part of the CDR3 DNA that was read is TGTGCCTGGAGTTCCCGGACATATGCAAACTCC. This chain links TRBV31 with TRBJ1-2; possibly TRBD1 for D (5 bases). The CDR3 is cut off 4 residues early in the read; its end comes from the germline J gene. The CDR3 spans 15 residues. Trimming removed 2 bases from V and 0 bases from J, with 13 bases in between. Germline CDR1 is GKSSPN and CDR2 is SITVG.

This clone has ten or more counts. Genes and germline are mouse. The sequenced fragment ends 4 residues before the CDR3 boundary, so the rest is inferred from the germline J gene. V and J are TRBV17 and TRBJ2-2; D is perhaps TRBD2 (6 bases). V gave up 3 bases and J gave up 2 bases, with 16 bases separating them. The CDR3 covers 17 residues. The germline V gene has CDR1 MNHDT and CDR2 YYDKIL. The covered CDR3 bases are TGTGCTAGCAGTAGGGGCGGGGGGTCGAGGAACACCGGG. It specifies CASSRGGGSRNTG. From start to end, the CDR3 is CASSRGGGSRNTGQLYF.